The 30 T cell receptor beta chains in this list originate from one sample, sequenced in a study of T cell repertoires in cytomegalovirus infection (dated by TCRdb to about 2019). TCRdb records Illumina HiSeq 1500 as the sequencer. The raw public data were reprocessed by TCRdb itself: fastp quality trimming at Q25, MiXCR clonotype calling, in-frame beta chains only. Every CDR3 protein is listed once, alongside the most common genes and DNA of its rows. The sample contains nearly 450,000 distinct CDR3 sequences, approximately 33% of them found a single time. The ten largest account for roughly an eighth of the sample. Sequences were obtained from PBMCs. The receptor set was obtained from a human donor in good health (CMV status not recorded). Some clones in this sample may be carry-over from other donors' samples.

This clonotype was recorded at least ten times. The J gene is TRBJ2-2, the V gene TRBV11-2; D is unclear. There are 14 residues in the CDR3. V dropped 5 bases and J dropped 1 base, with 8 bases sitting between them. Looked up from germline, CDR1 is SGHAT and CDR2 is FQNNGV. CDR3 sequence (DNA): TGTGCCAGCAGCCGATACCTGAACACCGGGGAGCTGTTTTTT. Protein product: CASSRYLNTGELFF. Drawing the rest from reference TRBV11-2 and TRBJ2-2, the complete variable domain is EAGVAQSPRYKIIEKRQSVAFWCNPISGHATLYWYQQILGQGPKLLIQFQNNGVVDDSQLPKDRFSAERLKGVDSTLKIQPAKLEDSAVYLCASSRYLNTGELFFGEGSRLTVL.

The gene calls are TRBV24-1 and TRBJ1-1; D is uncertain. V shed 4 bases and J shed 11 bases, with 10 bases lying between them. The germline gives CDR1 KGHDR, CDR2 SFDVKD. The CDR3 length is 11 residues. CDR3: CATSEGLRAFF. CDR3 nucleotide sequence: TGTGCCACCAGTGAGGGGTTAAGGGCTTTCTTT.

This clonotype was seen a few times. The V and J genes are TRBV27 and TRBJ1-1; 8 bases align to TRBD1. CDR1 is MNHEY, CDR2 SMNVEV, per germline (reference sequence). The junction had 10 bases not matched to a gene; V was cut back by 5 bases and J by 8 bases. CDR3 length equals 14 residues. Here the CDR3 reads CASSPTGQVTEAFF. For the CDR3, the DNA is TGTGCCAGCAGTCCCACGGGACAGGTGACCGAAGCTTTCTTT.

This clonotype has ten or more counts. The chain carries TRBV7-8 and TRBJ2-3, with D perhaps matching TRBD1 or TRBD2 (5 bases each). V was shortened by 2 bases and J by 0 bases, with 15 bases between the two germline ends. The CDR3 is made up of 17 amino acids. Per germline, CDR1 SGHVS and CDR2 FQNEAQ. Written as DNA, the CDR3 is TGTGCCAGCAGCTTATCCACGGGACGGAAAAGCACAGATACGCAGTATTTT. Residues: CASSLSTGRKSTDTQYF. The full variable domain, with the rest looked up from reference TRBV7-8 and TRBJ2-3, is GAGVSQSPRYKVAKRGQDVALRCDPISGHVSLFWYQQALGQGPEFLTYFQNEAQLDKSGLPSDRFFAERPEGSVSTLKIQRTQQEDSAVYLCASSLSTGRKSTDTQYFGPGTRLTVL.

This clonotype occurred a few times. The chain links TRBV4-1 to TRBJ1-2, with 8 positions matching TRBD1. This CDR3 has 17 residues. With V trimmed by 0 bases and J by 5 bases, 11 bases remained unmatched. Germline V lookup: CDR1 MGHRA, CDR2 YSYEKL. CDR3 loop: CASSQEVLVGQGYGYTF. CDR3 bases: TGCGCCAGCAGCCAAGAAGTTTTGGTAGGACAGGGTTATGGCTACACCTTC.

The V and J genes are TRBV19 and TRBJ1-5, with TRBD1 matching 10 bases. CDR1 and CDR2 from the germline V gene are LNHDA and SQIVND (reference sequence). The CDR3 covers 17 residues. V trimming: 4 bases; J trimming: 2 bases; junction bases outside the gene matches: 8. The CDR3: CASSTGTGVEGNQPQHF. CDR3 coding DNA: TGTGCCAGTAGTACCGGGACAGGGGTTGAGGGCAATCAGCCCCAGCATTTT.

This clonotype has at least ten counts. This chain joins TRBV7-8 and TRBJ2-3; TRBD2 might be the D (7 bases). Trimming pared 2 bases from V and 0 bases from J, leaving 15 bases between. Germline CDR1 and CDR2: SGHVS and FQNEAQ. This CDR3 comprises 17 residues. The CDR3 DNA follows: TGTGCCAGCAGCTTATCGGGGGGCGGTGCTAGCACAGATACGCAGTATTTT. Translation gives CASSLSGGGASTDTQYF.

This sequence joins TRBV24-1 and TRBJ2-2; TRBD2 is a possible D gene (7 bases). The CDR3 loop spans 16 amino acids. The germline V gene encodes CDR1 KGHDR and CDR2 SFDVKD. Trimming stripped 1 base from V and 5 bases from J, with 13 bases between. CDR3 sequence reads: CATSDFRGGRTGELFF. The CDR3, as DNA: TGTGCCACCAGTGATTTTAGGGGGGGACGAACCGGGGAGCTGTTTTTT.

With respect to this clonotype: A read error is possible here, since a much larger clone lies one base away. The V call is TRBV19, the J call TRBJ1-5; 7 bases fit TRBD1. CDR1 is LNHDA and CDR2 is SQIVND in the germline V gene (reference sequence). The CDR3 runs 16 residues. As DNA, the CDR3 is TGTGCCAGTAGTCGTTCACAAGGACAGGTCAATCCGCCCCAGCATTTT. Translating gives CASSRSQGQVNPPQHF.

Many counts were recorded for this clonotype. The CDR3 protein is CASSFPGPGDRGNEQFF. In DNA form, the CDR3 reads TGTGCCAGCAGTTTCCCAGGTCCGGGGGATCGTGGGAATGAGCAGTTCTTC. This sequence joins TRBV7-8 and TRBJ2-1; D is possibly TRBD2 (6 bases). The germline gives CDR1 SGHVS, CDR2 FQNEAQ. The CDR3 is made up of 17 amino acids. With 6 bases removed from V and 7 bases from J, the gap between germline ends came to 25 bases.

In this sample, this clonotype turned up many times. The CDR3 DNA sequence: TGTGCCAGCAGCTTTAGGTGGGAATCCGCTAACTATGGCTACACCTTC. This translates into CASSFRWESANYGYTF. This chain connects TRBV7-2 to TRBJ1-2; no firm D call. CDR1 is SGHTA, CDR2 FQGNSA, per germline. This CDR3 is 16 amino acids long. V was clipped by 3 bases and J by 0 bases, with 14 bases between them.

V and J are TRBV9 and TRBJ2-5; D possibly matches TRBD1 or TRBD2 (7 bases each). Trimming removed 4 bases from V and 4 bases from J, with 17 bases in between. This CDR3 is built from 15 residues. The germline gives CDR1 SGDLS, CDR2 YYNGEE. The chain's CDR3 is CASSQGEGTPETQYF. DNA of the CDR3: TGTGCCAGCAGCCAGGGGGAGGGTACCCCAGAGACCCAGTACTTC.

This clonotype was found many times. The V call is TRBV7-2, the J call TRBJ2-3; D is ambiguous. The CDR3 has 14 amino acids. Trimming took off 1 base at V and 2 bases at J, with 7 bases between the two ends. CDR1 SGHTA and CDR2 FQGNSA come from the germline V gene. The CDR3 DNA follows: TGTGCCAGCAGCTTAGGAGTCCTCACAGATACGCAGTATTTT. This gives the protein CASSLGVLTDTQYF.

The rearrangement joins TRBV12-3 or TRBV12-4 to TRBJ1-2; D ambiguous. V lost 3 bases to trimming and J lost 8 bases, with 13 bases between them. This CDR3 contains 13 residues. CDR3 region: CASSFDGLRGYTF. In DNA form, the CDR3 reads TGTGCCAGCAGTTTTGACGGACTAAGAGGCTACACCTTC.

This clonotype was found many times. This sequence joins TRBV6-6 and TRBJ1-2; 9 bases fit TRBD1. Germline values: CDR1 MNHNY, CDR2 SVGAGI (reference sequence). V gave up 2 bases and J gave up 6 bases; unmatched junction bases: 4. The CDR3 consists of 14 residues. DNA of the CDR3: TGTGCCAGCAGTTACAGGACAGGGGAGGATGGCTACACCTTC. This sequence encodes CASSYRTGEDGYTF.

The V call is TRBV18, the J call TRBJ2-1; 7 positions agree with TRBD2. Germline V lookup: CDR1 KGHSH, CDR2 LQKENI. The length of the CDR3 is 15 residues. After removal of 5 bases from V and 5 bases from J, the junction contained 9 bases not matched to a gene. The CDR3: CASSSREGGHNEQFF. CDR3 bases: TGTGCCAGCTCATCAAGGGAGGGTGGGCACAATGAGCAGTTCTTC.

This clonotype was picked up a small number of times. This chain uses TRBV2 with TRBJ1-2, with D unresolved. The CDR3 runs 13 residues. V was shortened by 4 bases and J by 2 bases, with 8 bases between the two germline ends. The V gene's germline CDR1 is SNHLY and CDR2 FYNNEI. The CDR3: CASSVQDNYGYTF. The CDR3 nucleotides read TGTGCCAGCAGTGTTCAGGACAACTATGGCTACACCTTC.

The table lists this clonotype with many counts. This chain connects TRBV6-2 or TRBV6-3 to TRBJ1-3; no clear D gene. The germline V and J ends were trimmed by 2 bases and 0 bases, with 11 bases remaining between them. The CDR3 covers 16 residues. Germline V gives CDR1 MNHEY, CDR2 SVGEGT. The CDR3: CASSYPGRSSGNTIYF. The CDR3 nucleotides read TGTGCCAGCAGTTACCCTGGAAGAAGCTCTGGAAACACCATATATTTT.

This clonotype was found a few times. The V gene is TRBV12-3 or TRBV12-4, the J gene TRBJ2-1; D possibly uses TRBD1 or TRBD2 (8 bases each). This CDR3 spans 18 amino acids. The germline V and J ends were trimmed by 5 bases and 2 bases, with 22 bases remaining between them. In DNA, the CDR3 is TGTGCCAGCAGTCGGACAGGGACCGGGGGGGGTCCCTACAATGAGCAGTTCTTC. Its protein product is CASSRTGTGGGPYNEQFF.

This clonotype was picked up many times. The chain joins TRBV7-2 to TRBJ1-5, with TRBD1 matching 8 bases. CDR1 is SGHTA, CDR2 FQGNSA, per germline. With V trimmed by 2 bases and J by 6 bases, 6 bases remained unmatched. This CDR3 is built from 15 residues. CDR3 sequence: CASSLSGGNTQPQHF. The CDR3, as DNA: TGTGCCAGCAGCTTATCAGGGGGCAACACTCAGCCCCAGCATTTT.

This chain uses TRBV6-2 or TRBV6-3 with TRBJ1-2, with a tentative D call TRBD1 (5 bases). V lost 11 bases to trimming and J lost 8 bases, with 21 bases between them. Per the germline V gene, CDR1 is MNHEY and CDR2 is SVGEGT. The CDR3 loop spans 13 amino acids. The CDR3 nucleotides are TGTGCCCGAAGGACTACTACAGGCTTCGGCTACACCTTC. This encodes CARRTTTGFGYTF.

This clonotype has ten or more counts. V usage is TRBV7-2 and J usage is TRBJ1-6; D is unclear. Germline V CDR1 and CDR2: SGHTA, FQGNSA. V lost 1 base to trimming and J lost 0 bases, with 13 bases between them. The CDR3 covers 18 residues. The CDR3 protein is CASSLGARGSSYNSPLHF. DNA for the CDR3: TGTGCCAGCAGCTTAGGGGCCCGGGGAAGCTCCTATAATTCACCCCTCCACTTT.

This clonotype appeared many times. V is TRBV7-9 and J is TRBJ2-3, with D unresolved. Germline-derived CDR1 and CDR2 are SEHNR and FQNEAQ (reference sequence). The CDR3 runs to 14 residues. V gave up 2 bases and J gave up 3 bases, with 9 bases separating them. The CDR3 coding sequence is TGTGCCAGCAGCTTACCCCCCGTAACAGATACGCAGTATTTT. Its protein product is CASSLPPVTDTQYF.

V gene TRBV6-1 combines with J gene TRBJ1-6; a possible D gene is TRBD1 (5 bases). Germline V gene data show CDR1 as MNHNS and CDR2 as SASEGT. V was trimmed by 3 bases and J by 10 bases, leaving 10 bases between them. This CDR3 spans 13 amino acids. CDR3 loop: CASSDRVESPLHF. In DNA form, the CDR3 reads TGTGCCAGCAGTGACAGGGTGGAATCACCCCTCCACTTT.

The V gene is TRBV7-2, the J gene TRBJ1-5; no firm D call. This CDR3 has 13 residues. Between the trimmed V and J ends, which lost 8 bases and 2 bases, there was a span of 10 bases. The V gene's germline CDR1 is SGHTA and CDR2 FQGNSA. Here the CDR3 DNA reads TGTGCCAGCGCCCCCGGGGGCAATCAGCCCCAGCATTTT. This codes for CASAPGGNQPQHF.

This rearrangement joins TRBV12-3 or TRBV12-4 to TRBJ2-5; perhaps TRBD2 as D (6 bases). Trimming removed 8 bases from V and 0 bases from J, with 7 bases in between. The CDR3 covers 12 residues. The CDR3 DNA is TGTGCCAGCCGGGACTACCAAGAGACCCAGTACTTC. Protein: CASRDYQETQYF.

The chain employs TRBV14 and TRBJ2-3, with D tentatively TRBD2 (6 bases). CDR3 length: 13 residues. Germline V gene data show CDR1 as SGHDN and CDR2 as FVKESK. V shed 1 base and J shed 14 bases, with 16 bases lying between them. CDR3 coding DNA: TGTGCCAGCAGCCAAGGAGGAGGGCTTGCGCTGTATTTT. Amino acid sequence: CASSQGGGLALYF. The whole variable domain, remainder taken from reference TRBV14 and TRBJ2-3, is EAGVTQFPSHSVIEKGQTVTLRCDPISGHDNLYWYRRVMGKEIKFLLHFVKESKQDESGMPNNRFLAERTGGTYSTLKVQPAELEDSGVYFCASSQGGGLALYFGPGTRLTVL.

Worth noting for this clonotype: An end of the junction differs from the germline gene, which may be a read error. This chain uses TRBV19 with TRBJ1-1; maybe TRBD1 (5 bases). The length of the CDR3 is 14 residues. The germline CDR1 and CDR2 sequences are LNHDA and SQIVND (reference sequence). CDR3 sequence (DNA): TGTGCCAGTAGTGTGGGGCCAGGGCACACTGAAGATTTCTTT. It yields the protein CASSVGPGHTEDFF.

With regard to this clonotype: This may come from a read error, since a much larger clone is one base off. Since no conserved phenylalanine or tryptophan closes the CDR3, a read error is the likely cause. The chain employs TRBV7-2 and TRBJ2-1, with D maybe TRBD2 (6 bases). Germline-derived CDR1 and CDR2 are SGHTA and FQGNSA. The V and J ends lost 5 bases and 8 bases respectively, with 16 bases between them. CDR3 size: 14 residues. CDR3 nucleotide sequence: TGTGCCAGCAGCCCCCTTGGGAGGACGGATGAGCAGTTCTTA. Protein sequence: CASSPLGRTDEQFL.

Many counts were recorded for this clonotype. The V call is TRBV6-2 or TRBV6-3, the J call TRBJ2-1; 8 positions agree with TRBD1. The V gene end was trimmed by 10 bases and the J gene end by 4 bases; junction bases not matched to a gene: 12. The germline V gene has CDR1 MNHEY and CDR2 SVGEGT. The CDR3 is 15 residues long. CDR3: CATLAQGQAYNEQFF. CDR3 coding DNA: TGTGCCACCTTGGCCCAGGGACAGGCTTACAATGAGCAGTTCTTC.